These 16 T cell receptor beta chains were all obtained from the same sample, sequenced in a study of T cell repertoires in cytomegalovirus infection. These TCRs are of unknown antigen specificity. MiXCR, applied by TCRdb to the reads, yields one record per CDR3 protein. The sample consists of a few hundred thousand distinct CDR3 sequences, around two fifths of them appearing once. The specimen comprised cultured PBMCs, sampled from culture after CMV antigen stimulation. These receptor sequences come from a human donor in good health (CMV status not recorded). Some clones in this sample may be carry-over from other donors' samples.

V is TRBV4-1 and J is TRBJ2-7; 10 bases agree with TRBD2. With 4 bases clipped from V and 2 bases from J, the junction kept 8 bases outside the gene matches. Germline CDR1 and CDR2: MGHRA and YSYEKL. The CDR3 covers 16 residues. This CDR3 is CASSLLSGGVAYEQYF. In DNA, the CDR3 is TGCGCCAGCAGCCTTTTAAGCGGGGGGGTTGCCTACGAGCAGTACTTC.

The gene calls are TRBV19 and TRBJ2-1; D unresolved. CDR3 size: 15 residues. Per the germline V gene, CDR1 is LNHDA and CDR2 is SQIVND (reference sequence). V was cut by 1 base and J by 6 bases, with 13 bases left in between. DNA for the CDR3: TGTGCCAGTAGTATAGTGGCACTTGGCCCCAATGAGCAGTTCTTC. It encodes CASSIVALGPNEQFF. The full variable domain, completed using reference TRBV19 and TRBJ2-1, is DGGITQSPKYLFRKEGQNVTLSCEQNLNHDAMYWYRQDPGQGLRLIYYSQIVNDFQKGDIAEGYSVSREKKESFPLTVTSAQKNPTAFYLCASSIVALGPNEQFFGPGTRLTVL.

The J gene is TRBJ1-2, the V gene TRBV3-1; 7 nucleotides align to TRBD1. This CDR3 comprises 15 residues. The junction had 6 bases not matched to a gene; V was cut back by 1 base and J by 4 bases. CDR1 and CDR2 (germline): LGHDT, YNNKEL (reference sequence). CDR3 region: CASSQGTGGGYGYTF. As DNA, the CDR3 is TGTGCCAGCAGCCAAGGGACAGGCGGTGGCTATGGCTACACCTTC.

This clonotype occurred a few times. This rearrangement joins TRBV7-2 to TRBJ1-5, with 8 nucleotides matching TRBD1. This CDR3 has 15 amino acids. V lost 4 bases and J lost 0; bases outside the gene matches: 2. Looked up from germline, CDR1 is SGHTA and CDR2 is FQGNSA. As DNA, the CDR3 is TGTGCCAGCAGCTGGACAGGGAATAGCAATCAGCCCCAGCATTTT. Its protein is CASSWTGNSNQPQHF.

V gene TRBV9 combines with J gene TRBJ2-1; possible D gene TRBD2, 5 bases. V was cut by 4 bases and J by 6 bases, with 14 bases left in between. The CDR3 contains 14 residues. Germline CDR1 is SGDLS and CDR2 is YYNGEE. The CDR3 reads CASSLGPEGNEQFF. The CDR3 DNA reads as TGTGCCAGCAGCTTAGGACCCGAGGGCAATGAGCAGTTCTTC. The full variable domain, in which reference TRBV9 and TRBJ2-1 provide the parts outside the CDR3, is DSGVTQTPKHLITATGQRVTLRCSPRSGDLSVYWYQQSLDQGLQFLIQYYNGEERAKGNILERFSAQQFPDLHSELNLSSLELGDSALYFCASSLGPEGNEQFFGPGTRLTVL.

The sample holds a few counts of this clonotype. This chain's CDR3 is CASSWGAMAEQFF. DNA of the CDR3: TGTGCCAGCAGTTGGGGGGCTATGGCTGAGCAGTTCTTC. The chain uses TRBV6-2 or TRBV6-3 and TRBJ2-1, with D perhaps being TRBD1 or TRBD2 (6 bases each). V lost 4 bases, J lost 9 bases, and 13 bases lay in between. Germline V CDR1 and CDR2: MNHEY, SVGEGT. The CDR3 length is 13 residues.

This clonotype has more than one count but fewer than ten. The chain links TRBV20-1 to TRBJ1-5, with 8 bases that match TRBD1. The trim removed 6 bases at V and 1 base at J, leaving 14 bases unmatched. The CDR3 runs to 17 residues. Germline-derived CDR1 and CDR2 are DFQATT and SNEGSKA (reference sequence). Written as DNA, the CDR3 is TGCAGTGCCGCCCCCCCCCAGGGGGCGGGAAGCAATCAGCCCCAGCATTTT. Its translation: CSAAPPQGAGSNQPQHF.

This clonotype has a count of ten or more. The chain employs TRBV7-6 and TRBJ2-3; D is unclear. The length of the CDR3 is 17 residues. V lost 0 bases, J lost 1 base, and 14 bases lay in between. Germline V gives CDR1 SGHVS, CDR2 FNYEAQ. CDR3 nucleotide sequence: TGTGCCAGCAGCTTAGCGGGTGGCATGAGCGGCACAGATACGCAGTATTTT. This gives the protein CASSLAGGMSGTDTQYF.

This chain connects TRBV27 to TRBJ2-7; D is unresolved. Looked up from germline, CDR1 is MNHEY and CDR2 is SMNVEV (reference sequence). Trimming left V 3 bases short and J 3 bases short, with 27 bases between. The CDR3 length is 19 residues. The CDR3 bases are TGTGCCAGCAGTTTGTTGGTCCCAAGTGCGGACGGATTGGACTACGAGCAGTACTTC. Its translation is CASSLLVPSADGLDYEQYF.

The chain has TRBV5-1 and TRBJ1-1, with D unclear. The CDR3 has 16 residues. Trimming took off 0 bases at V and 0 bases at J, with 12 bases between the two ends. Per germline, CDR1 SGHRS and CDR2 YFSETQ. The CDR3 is CASSLVEGYMNTEAFF. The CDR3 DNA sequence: TGCGCCAGCAGCTTGGTGGAGGGCTACATGAACACTGAAGCTTTCTTT.

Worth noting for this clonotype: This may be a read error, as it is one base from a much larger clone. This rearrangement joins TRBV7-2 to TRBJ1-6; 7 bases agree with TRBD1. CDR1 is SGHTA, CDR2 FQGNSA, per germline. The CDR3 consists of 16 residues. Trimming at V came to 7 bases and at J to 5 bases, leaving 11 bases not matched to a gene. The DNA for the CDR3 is TGTGCCAGCATTGTATCGACAGGGAGGGATAATTCACCCCTCCACTTT. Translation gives CASIVSTGRDNSPLHF.

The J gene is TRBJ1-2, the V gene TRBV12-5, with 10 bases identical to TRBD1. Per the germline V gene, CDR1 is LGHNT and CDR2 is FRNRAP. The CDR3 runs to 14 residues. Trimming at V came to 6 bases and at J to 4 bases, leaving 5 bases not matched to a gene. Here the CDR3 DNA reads TGTGCTAGTGGGGGACAGGGGCCCTTCTATGGCTACACCTTC. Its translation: CASGGQGPFYGYTF.

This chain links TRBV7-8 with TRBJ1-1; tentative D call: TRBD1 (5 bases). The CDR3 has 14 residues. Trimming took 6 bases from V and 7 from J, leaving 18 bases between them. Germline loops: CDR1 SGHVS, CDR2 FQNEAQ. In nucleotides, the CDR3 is TGTGCCAGCAGACCTGGGCGCGGGGGTAATGAAGCTTTCTTT. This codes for CASRPGRGGNEAFF.

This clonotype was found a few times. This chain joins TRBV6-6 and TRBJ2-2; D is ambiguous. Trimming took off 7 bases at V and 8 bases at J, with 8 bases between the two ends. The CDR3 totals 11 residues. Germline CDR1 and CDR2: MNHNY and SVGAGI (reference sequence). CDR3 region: CASTPGGELFF. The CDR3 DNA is TGTGCCAGCACCCCTGGGGGGGAGCTGTTTTTT.

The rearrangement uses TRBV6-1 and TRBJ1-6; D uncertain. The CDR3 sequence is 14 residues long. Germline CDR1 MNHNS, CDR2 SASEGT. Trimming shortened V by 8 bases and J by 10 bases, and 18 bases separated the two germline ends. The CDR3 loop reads CASRSLGVVSPLHF. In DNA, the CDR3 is TGTGCCAGCCGGAGTCTCGGGGTGGTATCACCCCTCCACTTT.

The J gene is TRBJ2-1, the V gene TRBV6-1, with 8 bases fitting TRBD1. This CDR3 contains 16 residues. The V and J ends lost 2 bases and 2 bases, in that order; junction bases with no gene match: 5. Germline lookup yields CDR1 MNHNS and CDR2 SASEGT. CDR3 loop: CASSERQGKTYNEQFF. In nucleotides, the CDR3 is TGTGCCAGCAGTGAACGACAGGGGAAAACCTACAATGAGCAGTTCTTC.